This T cell receptor beta chain appears in the sequencing data of a study of PD-1 blockade in classical Hodgkin lymphoma. TCRdb's table, derived via immunoSEQ multiplex PCR, lists solely in-frame clones and lacks some. The sample has about 50,000 clones; about two thirds are singletons. Following autologous stem cell transplantation, relapse occurred in every patient, and exposure to brentuximab vedotin varied. CDR3 length: 13 residues. Trimming cost V 3 bases and J 4 bases; bases outside gene matches: 4. Germline CDR1 reads SQVTM; CDR2 reads ANQGSEA. The sample consisted of peripheral blood mononuclear cells (PBMCs), taken before the second cycle of nivolumab. This TCR came from a human donor with classical Hodgkin lymphoma. V and J are TRBV29-1 and TRBJ1-1, with TRBD1 matching 8 bases. The CDR3, as DNA: TGCAGCGTTGAGGGACAGGCGCCCACTGAAGCTTTCTTT. This gives the protein CSVEGQAPTEAFF. The variable domain in full, with the rest retrieved from reference TRBV29-1 and TRBJ1-1, is SAVISQKPSRDICQRGTSLTIQCQVDSQVTMMFWYRQQPGQSLTLIATANQGSEATYESGFVIDKFPISRPNLTFSTLTVSNMSPEDSSIYLCSVEGQAPTEAFFGQGTRLTVV.